These 8 T cell receptor beta chains share one sample of origin, sequenced in a study of T cells in Graves' hyperthyroidism and ophthalmopathy. What was amplified from RNA transcripts were TCR beta CDR3 regions. Researchers ran a first-round RT-PCR on the TCR CDR3 using the HTBI primer set. TCRdb independently ran MiXCR on the multiplex PCR reads; one entry per CDR3 protein. The data show more than 450,000 distinct CDR3 sequences, with approximately 20% seen just once and 47% held by the top ten. The sequencing sample was made of blood. The receptors originated from a man aged 35 to 55 with Graves' ophthalmopathy.

This clonotype appeared many times. The V and J genes are TRBV2 and TRBJ2-7, with 10 positions matching TRBD2. Germline values: CDR1 SNHLY, CDR2 FYNNEI. The V gene end was trimmed by 6 bases and the J gene end by 0 bases; junction bases not matched to a gene: 5. There are 15 residues in the CDR3. CDR3 sequence reads: CASRPLAGDSYEQYF. The CDR3 coding sequence is TGTGCCAGCAGACCCCTAGCGGGAGACTCCTACGAGCAGTACTTC.

The V gene is TRBV5-1, the J gene TRBJ1-4; no definite D call. V shed 1 base and J shed 3 bases, with 10 bases lying between them. Per germline, CDR1 SGHRS and CDR2 YFSETQ. The CDR3 consists of 15 residues. The DNA of the CDR3 is TGCGCCAGCAGCTTGTTGTGGACGCCTAATGAAAAACTGTTTTTT. The encoded protein is CASSLLWTPNEKLFF.

This chain uses TRBV20-1 with TRBJ2-1; 7 bases line up with TRBD2. The CDR3 is 16 amino acids. Unmatched junction bases numbered 11, after V lost 0 bases and J lost 6 bases. Germline V lookup: CDR1 DFQATT, CDR2 SNEGSKA (reference sequence). CDR3 in amino acids: CSARDSSGAPLNEQFF. The CDR3 nucleotides read TGCAGTGCTAGAGATTCGAGCGGGGCCCCTCTCAATGAGCAGTTCTTC.

This clonotype was observed many times. The chain has TRBV28 and TRBJ2-1; TRBD2 agrees at 12 bases. V lost 2 bases and J lost 3; bases outside the gene matches: 17. Germline CDR1 MDHEN, CDR2 SYDVKM. The CDR3 length is 21 residues. Here the CDR3 reads CASSLIIPSAQTSGSYNEQFF. CDR3 coding DNA: TGTGCCAGCAGTTTAATAATCCCATCAGCCCAGACTAGCGGGAGCTACAATGAGCAGTTCTTC.

The chain carries TRBV5-1 and TRBJ2-1, with no clear D. The CDR3 has 13 residues. The germline V gene has CDR1 SGHRS and CDR2 YFSETQ. V was clipped by 0 bases and J by 7 bases, with 8 bases between them. In DNA, the CDR3 is TGCGCCAGCAGCTTGGCCGAAGGGAATGAGCAGTTCTTC. Encoded protein: CASSLAEGNEQFF.

This clonotype was seen only a few times. The V and J genes are TRBV27 and TRBJ1-6; 11 bases match TRBD1. V lost 5 bases to trimming and J lost 5 bases; unmatched junction nucleotides: 5. This CDR3 region has 16 residues. CDR1 and CDR2 (germline): MNHEY, SMNVEV (reference sequence). The CDR3 here is CASSRGTGGNNSPLHF. The CDR3 DNA sequence: TGTGCCAGCAGTCGGGGGACAGGGGGAAATAATTCACCCCTCCACTTT.

The chain couples TRBV20-1 to TRBJ1-6; TRBD1 is a possible D gene (6 bases). The CDR3 is 13 residues long. Germline CDR1 DFQATT, CDR2 SNEGSKA (reference sequence). V dropped 5 bases and J dropped 7 bases, with 12 bases sitting between them. The CDR3 bases are TGCAGTGCTGCCAGGGGTGGCAATTCACCCCTCCACTTT. It codes for CSAARGGNSPLHF.

Ten or more counts support this clonotype. In nucleotides, the CDR3 is TGTGCCAGCAGCGTAACAGGGAGGGTCACTGAAGCTTTCTTT. Translation: CASSVTGRVTEAFF. The J gene is TRBJ1-1, the V gene TRBV7-2; possibly TRBD1 for D (6 bases). Germline V gene data show CDR1 as SGHTA and CDR2 as FQGNSA. This CDR3 contains 14 residues. Deletions cut 5 bases from V and 4 bases from J, with 14 bases between.